These 6 T cell receptor beta chains were all obtained from the same sample, sequenced in a study of blood T cell repertoires in COVID-19 (dated by TCRdb to the early 2020s). The library was prepared using the immunoSEQ multiplex PCR assay. This is the immuneACCESS table as TCRdb keeps it, with only in-frame sequences that have V and J called. A part of the clones is gone; compared with another copy, unresolved V genes explain less than half, and the rest is unexplained. The sample table shows roughly 200,000 clones, and 85% are seen once. The top ten hold roughly a sixth of the sample. Sequenced: PBMCs or T cells enriched from blood (not recorded which). The origin of the receptors is a man aged 40-49 years who had recovered from COVID-19.

The chain carries TRBV6-2 or TRBV6-3 and TRBJ2-7; tentatively, D is TRBD1 (5 bases). This CDR3 comprises 15 residues. From germline, CDR1 is MNHEY and CDR2 SVGEGT. Trimming left V 4 bases short and J 5 bases short, with 18 bases between. The DNA for the CDR3 is TGTGCCAGCAGTTTTGACAGCCCGACGCGAAACGAGCAGTACTTC. This encodes CASSFDSPTRNEQYF.

This chain links TRBV14 with TRBJ1-2; tentatively, D is TRBD1 (6 bases). Per germline, CDR1 SGHDN and CDR2 FVKESK. CDR3 length: 14 amino acids. Trimming took 6 bases from V and 1 from J, leaving 12 bases between them. CDR3 coding DNA: TGTGCCAGCAGACTGACAGGAAATAACTATGGCTACACCTTC. Protein sequence: CASRLTGNNYGYTF.

The chain joins TRBV28 to TRBJ2-7, with 10 bases that match TRBD2. This CDR3 spans 17 amino acids. CDR1 MDHEN and CDR2 SYDVKM come from the germline V gene. V gave up 3 bases and J gave up 2 bases; unmatched junction bases: 10. The CDR3 DNA sequence: TGTGCCAGCAGTTTCCCGCTCGGGACTAGCGTACCCTACGAGCAGTACTTC. Residues: CASSFPLGTSVPYEQYF.

This chain uses TRBV5-1 with TRBJ2-2; TRBD2 matches 7 bases. Trimming took 3 bases from V and 6 from J; bases not matched to a gene: 8. CDR1 is SGHRS, CDR2 YFSETQ, per germline. This CDR3 comprises 15 residues. CDR3 region: CASSSSGGYAGELFF. The CDR3, as DNA: TGCGCCAGCAGCTCCTCGGGGGGTTATGCCGGGGAGCTGTTTTTT.

This clone was counted ten times or more. V is TRBV7-3 and J is TRBJ1-5; D ambiguous. CDR1 SGHTA and CDR2 FQGTGA come from the germline V gene. The CDR3 has 13 amino acids. V lost 2 bases and J 9 bases, leaving 11 bases between the germline ends. CDR3 protein: CASSLSAIGPQHF. CDR3 in DNA: TGTGCCAGCAGCTTATCAGCGATCGGGCCCCAGCATTTT.

This rearrangement joins TRBV12-3 or TRBV12-4 to TRBJ1-1, with unresolved D. Trimming stripped 4 bases from V and 7 bases from J, with 13 bases between. The CDR3 is 13 amino acids. The CDR3 loop is CASSSPGLGEAFF. In DNA, the CDR3 is TGTGCCAGCAGTTCTCCGGGATTAGGTGAAGCTTTCTTT.